This T cell receptor (beta chain) was captured in a study of T cells in Graves' hyperthyroidism and ophthalmopathy (dated by TCRdb to between 2018 and 2021). Describing the broader study: Peripheral blood was sampled at the time of initial diagnosis, prior to any treatment. A discovery cohort of about a hundred patients, roughly 40 with Graves' ophthalmopathy and fewer than 65 with stable Graves' hyperthyroidism, was used to find distinguishing TCR V-J signatures. Prospective prediction of ophthalmopathy was tested in an independent validation cohort consisting of some 19 hyperthyroidism patients and some 15 patients who later progressed to ophthalmopathy. The approximately 98 discovery patients were randomly divided into training and test sets at a 7:3 ratio. In addition, the study compared T-cell repertoires in thyroid tissue and in blood from roughly 6 Graves' hyperthyroidism patients. After blood sampling, hyperthyroidism patients were treated with methimazole at a starting dose of 30 mg daily, and ophthalmopathy patients were treated with high-dose intravenous methylprednisolone. The paper describes TCR Vbeta CDR3 sequencing of 140 or so peripheral blood samples, made up of about 41 ophthalmopathy patients, roughly 75 hyperthyroidism patients and around 17 progressor patients. Overall results and qualifications from the work: In validation, progression to ophthalmopathy was predicted by the model with more than 65% sensitivity and 72.22% specificity, a median of around 5.9 months before onset. Most expanded thyroid clonotypes (frequency above 0.001) were also detected in blood, a finding suggesting that blood repertoires may reflect thyroid immune responses. A model built on a 13 V-J signature distinguished ophthalmopathy from stable hyperthyroidism, reaching approximately 89% sensitivity and about 81% specificity in cross-validation and 80%/75% in testing. Sample size was not statistically predetermined, and blinding of investigators to group allocation was not performed.

Stable Graves' hyperthyroidism was defined as the absence of progression to ophthalmopathy over 18 months of follow-up. Hyperthyroidism patients were newly diagnosed, with disease duration under 2 months, and aged 18 to 65 years. Any patient with an uncontrolled infection, another autoimmune disease, pregnancy or lactation was excluded. Clinical symptoms, serum thyroxine and TRAb, thyroid ultrasound, and orbital computed tomography formed the basis for the diagnoses. PBMCs were isolated from more than 8 ml of fresh peripheral blood by Ficoll-Paque density gradient centrifugation. Trizol reagent was used to extract total RNA, and RNA quality was then checked on an Agilent 2100 Bioanalyzer. V is cut back by 3 bases and J by 6 bases, with 8 bases in the junction unmatched. From the germline V gene, CDR1 is MGHDK and CDR2 is SYGVNS. Spanning cysteine to phenylalanine, the CDR3 consists of 15 amino acids. Here the CDR3 DNA is all that survives: 45 bases in frame from base 1.

The TCR beta CDR3 regions were amplified from the RNA transcripts. A first-round RT-PCR of the TCR CDR3 used the HTBI primer set with the Qiagen OneStep RT-PCR kit. A second multiplex PCR round built the libraries, followed by size selection and purification. Paired-end sequencing of the libraries was performed with 100 bp reads on an Illumina HiSeq2000. The authors processed their data as follows. Raw data were processed with SOAPnuke, discarding reads with adapters, uncalled bases, mean Phred below 15, or no exact constant-primer or identifier match. High-quality paired reads were merged using COPE v1.2.5, and each unique nucleotide sequence was defined as a clonotype. MiTCR v1.1 was used to align the clonotypes against IMGT TRBV, TRBD and TRBJ reference segments. The analysis was restricted to V-J combinations with a frequency above 0.0001, which together covered 99.2% of the repertoires. The TCS score was defined as F50 (clonal expansion) divided by E x V (chaos), with BLOSUM62-based TCRdist calculated between CDR3 peptides within each V-J. Welch's t-statistics and random forest reduced around 520 V-J features to 13, which were used in a naive Bayes classifier (R e1071). The public reads were quality trimmed at Q25 with fastp and then assembled into clones with MiXCR by TCRdb, keeping productive beta chains. Entries are consolidated by CDR3 protein sequence, retaining the most common genes and DNA. In this record, the V and J calls reflect TCRdb's handling and not the investigators' own analysis. This sample has some 500,000 distinct CDR3 sequences in its table, and approximately 15% of those were observed once. The ten biggest clones cover less than 20% of the sample.

This clonotype was detected ten times or more. It lacks a known antigen. No per-base quality is available; no much larger clone lies one base away. The source is a young woman with Graves' hyperthyroidism. Sequenced sample: blood. The chain links TRBV25-1 with TRBJ1-2; 9 junctional bases match TRBD1. The DNA reads TGTGCCAGCAGTGACCCCGGACAGGGGTTTGATGGCTACACCTTC. Its amino acids are CASSDPGQGFDGYTF.